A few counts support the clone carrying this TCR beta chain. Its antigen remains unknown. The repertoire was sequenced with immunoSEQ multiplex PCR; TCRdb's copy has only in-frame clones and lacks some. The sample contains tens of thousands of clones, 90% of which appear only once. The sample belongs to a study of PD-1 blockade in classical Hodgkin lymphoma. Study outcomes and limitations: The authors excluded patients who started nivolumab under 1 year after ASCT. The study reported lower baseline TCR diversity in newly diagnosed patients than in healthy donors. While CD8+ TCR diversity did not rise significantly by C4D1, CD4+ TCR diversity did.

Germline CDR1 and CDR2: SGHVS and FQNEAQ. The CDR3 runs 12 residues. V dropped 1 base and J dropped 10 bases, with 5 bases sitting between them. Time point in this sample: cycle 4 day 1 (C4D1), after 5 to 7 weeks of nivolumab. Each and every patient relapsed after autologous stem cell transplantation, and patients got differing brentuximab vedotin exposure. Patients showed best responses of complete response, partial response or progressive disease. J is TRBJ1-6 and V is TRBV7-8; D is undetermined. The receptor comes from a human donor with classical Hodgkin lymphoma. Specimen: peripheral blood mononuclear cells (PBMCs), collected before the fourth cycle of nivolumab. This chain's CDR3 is CASSLVGSPLHF. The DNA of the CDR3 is TGTGCCAGCAGCTTAGTAGGGTCACCCCTCCACTTT. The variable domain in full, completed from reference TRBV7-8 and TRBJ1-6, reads GAGVSQSPRYKVAKRGQDVALRCDPISGHVSLFWYQQALGQGPEFLTYFQNEAQLDKSGLPSDRFFAERPEGSVSTLKIQRTQQEDSAVYLCASSLVGSPLHFGNGTRLTVT.